The TCR beta chain under discussion was sequenced for a study of T cells in Graves' hyperthyroidism and ophthalmopathy. Reasons for excluding patients were uncontrolled infection, other autoimmune disease, pregnancy or lactation. There were TCR beta CDR3 regions amplified from RNA transcripts. In the first-round RT-PCR of the TCR CDR3, the HTBI primer set was used. TCRdb itself ran the multiplex PCR reads through MiXCR, one entry per CDR3 protein. The table has about 570,000 distinct CDR3 sequences, about 43% seen once; the top ten hold roughly 19%. The germline V gene encodes CDR1 MDHEN and CDR2 SYDVKM. V shed 2 bases and J shed 3 bases, with 13 bases lying between them. The CDR3 loop spans 15 amino acids.

The source material was peripheral blood or thyroid tissue (not recorded which). The genes are TRBV28 and TRBJ1-2; D might be TRBD1 (6 bases). The receptor was isolated from an adult woman with Graves' disease, either hyperthyroidism or ophthalmopathy (not recorded which). CDR3 nucleotides: TGTGCCAGCAGTTTACGTCGGCAGGGGTACTATGGCTACACCTTC. It codes for CASSLRRQGYYGYTF.